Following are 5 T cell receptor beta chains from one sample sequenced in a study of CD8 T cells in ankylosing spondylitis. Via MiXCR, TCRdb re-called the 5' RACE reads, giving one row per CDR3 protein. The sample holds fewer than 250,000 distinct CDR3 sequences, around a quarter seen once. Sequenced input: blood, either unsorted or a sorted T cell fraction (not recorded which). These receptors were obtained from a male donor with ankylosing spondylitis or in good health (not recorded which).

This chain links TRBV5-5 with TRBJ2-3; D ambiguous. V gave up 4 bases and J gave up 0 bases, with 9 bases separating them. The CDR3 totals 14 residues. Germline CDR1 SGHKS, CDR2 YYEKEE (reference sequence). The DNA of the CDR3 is TGTGCCAGCAGCCTCAAGGCCAGCACAGATACGCAGTATTTT. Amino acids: CASSLKASTDTQYF.

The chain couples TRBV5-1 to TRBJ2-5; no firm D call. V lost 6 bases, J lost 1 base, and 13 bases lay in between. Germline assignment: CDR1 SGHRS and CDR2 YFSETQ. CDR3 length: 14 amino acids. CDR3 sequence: CASTPNGFQETQYF. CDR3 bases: TGCGCCAGCACCCCCAACGGATTCCAAGAGACCCAGTACTTC. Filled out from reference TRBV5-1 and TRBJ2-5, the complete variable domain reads KAGVTQTPRYLIKTRGQQVTLSCSPISGHRSVSWYQQTPGQGLQFLFEYFSETQRNKGNFPGRFSGRQFSNSRSEMNVSTLELGDSALYLCASTPNGFQETQYFGPGTRLLVL.

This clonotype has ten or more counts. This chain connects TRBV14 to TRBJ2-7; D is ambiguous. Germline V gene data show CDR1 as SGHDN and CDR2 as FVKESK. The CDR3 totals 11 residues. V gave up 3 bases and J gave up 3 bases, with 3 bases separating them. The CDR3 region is CASSQVYEQYF. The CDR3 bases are TGTGCCAGCAGCCAGGTCTACGAGCAGTACTTC.

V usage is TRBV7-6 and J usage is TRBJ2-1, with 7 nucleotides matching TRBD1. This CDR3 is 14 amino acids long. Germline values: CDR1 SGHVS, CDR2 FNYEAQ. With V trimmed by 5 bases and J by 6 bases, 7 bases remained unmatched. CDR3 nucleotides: TGTGCCAGCAGCACCGGGACAGCGATCAATGAGCAGTTCTTC. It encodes CASSTGTAINEQFF.

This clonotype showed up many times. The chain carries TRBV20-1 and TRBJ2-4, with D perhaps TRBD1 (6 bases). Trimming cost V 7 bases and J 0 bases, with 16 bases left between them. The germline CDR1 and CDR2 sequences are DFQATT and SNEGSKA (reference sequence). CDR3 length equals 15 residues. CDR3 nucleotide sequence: TGCAGTGTTTTGCACAGGGTATCAGCCAAAAACATTCAGTACTTC. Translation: CSVLHRVSAKNIQYF.